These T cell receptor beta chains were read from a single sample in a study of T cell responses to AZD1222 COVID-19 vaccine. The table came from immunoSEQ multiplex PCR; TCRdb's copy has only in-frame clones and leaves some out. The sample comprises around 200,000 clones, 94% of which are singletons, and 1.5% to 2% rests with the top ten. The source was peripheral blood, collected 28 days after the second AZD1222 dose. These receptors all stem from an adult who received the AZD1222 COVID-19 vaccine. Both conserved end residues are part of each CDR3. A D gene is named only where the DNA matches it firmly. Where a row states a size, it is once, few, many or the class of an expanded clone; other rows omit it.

DNA: TGCAGCGTGGCAAAGTACAGACCTGACTGGCGGGGGCACTACGAGCAGTACTTC
CDR3: CSVAKYRPDWRGHYEQYF
length: 18
V: TRBV29-1
size: .
J: TRBJ2-7
D: .

DNA: TGTGCCAGCAGTTACTCCGGGGACAGCTCCTACGAGCAGTACTTC
CDR3: CASSYSGDSSYEQYF
length: 15
V: TRBV6-5
size: few
J: TRBJ2-7
D: TRBD1

DNA: TGTGCCAGCAGCACACCGGGACAGCAAGAGACCCAGTACTTC
CDR3: CASSTPGQQETQYF
length: 14
V: TRBV28
size: .
J: TRBJ2-5
D: TRBD1

DNA: TGTGCCAGTAGTATAGGACACTCCTTCCCAGAGACCCAGTACTTC
CDR3: CASSIGHSFPETQYF
length: 15
V: TRBV19
size: .
J: TRBJ2-5
D: .

DNA: TGTGCCAGCAGTGAGAGACAGGCGAACACCGGGGAGCTGTTTTTT
CDR3: CASSERQANTGELFF
length: 15
V: TRBV2
size: few
J: TRBJ2-2
D: .

DNA: TGTGCCAGCAGCTTCACAAACACCGGGGAGCTGTTTTTT
CDR3: CASSFTNTGELFF
length: 13
V: TRBV11-2
size: .
J: TRBJ2-2
D: .

DNA: TGTGCCTGGATTGGCGGGAAAGGGAGCAATGAGCAGTTCTTC
CDR3: CAWIGGKGSNEQFF
length: 14
V: TRBV30
size: .
J: TRBJ2-1
D: .

DNA: TGCGCCAGCAGCCAAGATATCAGTTTTGGCTACACCTTC
CDR3: CASSQDISFGYTF
length: 13
V: TRBV4-3
size: once
J: TRBJ1-2
D: .

DNA: TGTGCCAGCAGTGCCCGGGGGTTTACTAATGAAAAACTGTTTTTT
CDR3: CASSARGFTNEKLFF
length: 15
V: TRBV2
size: .
J: TRBJ1-4
D: .

DNA: TGTGCCAGTAGTATCTCCCACGGCAATGAGCAGTTCTTC
CDR3: CASSISHGNEQFF
length: 13
V: TRBV19
size: .
J: TRBJ2-1
D: .

DNA: TGTGCCAGCAGTGATCTTGCAGGGACCGGTCACAATGAGCAGTTCTTC
CDR3: CASSDLAGTGHNEQFF
length: 16
V: TRBV6-1
size: few
J: TRBJ2-1
D: .

DNA: TGTGCCAGCAGCACCCGGGGAGGGGAATACTCCTACAATGAGCAGTTCTTC
CDR3: CASSTRGGEYSYNEQFF
length: 17
V: TRBV7-3
size: .
J: TRBJ2-1
D: TRBD2

DNA: TGTGCCATCAGCCCCTTAGCCCGCGAGCAGTTCTTC
CDR3: CAISPLAREQFF
length: 12
V: TRBV10-3
size: .
J: TRBJ2-1
D: .

DNA: TGTGCCAGTAGTATAGGAGCAGGGAACACTGAAGCTTTCTTT
CDR3: CASSIGAGNTEAFF
length: 14
V: TRBV19
size: .
J: TRBJ1-1
D: .

DNA: TGTGCCAGTAGTATAGATGGTCTCAGCCTGAACACTGAAGCTTTCTTT
CDR3: CASSIDGLSLNTEAFF
length: 16
V: TRBV19
size: .
J: TRBJ1-1
D: .

DNA: TGTGCCACCAAAACAGCTGAAAAACTGTTTTTT
CDR3: CATKTAEKLFF
length: 11
V: TRBV15
size: .
J: TRBJ1-4
D: .

DNA: TGTGCCAGCAGCCCGATTCACAGACAGAGACTGACGAACTACGAGCAGTACTTC
CDR3: CASSPIHRQRLTNYEQYF
length: 18
V: TRBV11-2
size: .
J: TRBJ2-7
D: .

DNA: TGCGCCAGCAGCCCCAAAGTTAGCGGGGGGCCTTATGAGCAGTTCTTC
CDR3: CASSPKVSGGPYEQFF
length: 16
V: TRBV4-3
size: .
J: TRBJ2-1
D: TRBD2

DNA: TGTGCCAGCAGCCAAGTTATGCAGGGGGGGACTGAAGCTTTCTTT
CDR3: CASSQVMQGGTEAFF
length: 15
V: TRBV3-1/TRBV3-2
size: .
J: TRBJ1-1
D: TRBD1

DNA: TGTGCCAGCAGCCCACGCCCAGTCGCGGGGGGGCGGTCAGATGAGCAGTTCTTC
CDR3: CASSPRPVAGGRSDEQFF
length: 18
V: TRBV7-9
size: .
J: TRBJ2-1
D: TRBD2

DNA: TGTGCCAGCAGCCCGGTCCGGGCGTATCAGCCCCAGCATTTT
CDR3: CASSPVRAYQPQHF
length: 14
V: TRBV27
size: once
J: TRBJ1-5
D: .

DNA: TGTGCCAGCAGCCAAGAACAGATGGATGGCTACACCTTC
CDR3: CASSQEQMDGYTF
length: 13
V: TRBV3-1/TRBV3-2
size: .
J: TRBJ1-2
D: .

DNA: TGTGCCAGCAGCAGACTAGCTCGCGAGCAGTACTTC
CDR3: CASSRLAREQYF
length: 12
V: TRBV3-1/TRBV3-2
size: .
J: TRBJ2-7
D: TRBD2

DNA: TGTGCCAGTAGTACAGCTGGGGACAGGGGAAAACTGTTTTTT
CDR3: CASSTAGDRGKLFF
length: 14
V: TRBV19
size: .
J: TRBJ1-4
D: TRBD1

DNA: TGTGCCAGCAGTTACTCGTTTTTCAGGCTAAACACCGGGGAGCTGTTTTTT
CDR3: CASSYSFFRLNTGELFF
length: 17
V: TRBV6-2/TRBV6-3
size: .
J: TRBJ2-2
D: .

DNA: TGTGCCAGCAGAATACAGCCAACCGGGGTAAACGAGCAGTACTTC
CDR3: CASRIQPTGVNEQYF
length: 15
V: TRBV2
size: .
J: TRBJ2-7
D: .

DNA: TGTGCCAGCAGTTCAACCAGGGGGCGGGCCACTGAAGCTTTCTTT
CDR3: CASSSTRGRATEAFF
length: 15
V: TRBV28
size: .
J: TRBJ1-1
D: TRBD1

DNA: TGTGCCAGCAGCTTGGGGGCCCCTGGCTACGAGCAGTACTTC
CDR3: CASSLGAPGYEQYF
length: 14
V: TRBV2
size: .
J: TRBJ2-7
D: .

DNA: TGTGCCACCAGTGATCCGACTAGCGGCTCCTACAATGAGCAGTTCTTC
CDR3: CATSDPTSGSYNEQFF
length: 16
V: TRBV24-1
size: .
J: TRBJ2-1
D: TRBD2

DNA: TGTGCCAGCAGTTTACGTACTGCAACTAATGAAAAACTGTTTTTT
CDR3: CASSLRTATNEKLFF
length: 15
V: TRBV27
size: .
J: TRBJ1-4
D: .

DNA: TGCAGCGTCCTACAGGGGGCGAACACTGAAGCTTTCTTT
CDR3: CSVLQGANTEAFF
length: 13
V: TRBV29-1
size: .
J: TRBJ1-1
D: TRBD1

DNA: TGTGCCAGCAGCGTGAGGGGAGGGAATGCCAATGAGCAGTTCTTC
CDR3: CASSVRGGNANEQFF
length: 15
V: TRBV9
size: .
J: TRBJ2-1
D: TRBD2

DNA: TGTGCCAGCAGACTAGCGGGAGAAGAGACCCAGTACTTC
CDR3: CASRLAGEETQYF
length: 13
V: TRBV6-5
size: .
J: TRBJ2-5
D: TRBD2

DNA: TGTGCCAGCAGCAAGGGAAATCAAGAGACCCAGTACTTC
CDR3: CASSKGNQETQYF
length: 13
V: TRBV11-1
size: .
J: TRBJ2-5
D: .

DNA: TGTGCCAGCAAAAGACTAGCGGGAGGTGGCACAGATACGCAGTATTTT
CDR3: CASKRLAGGGTDTQYF
length: 16
V: TRBV6-6
size: once
J: TRBJ2-3
D: TRBD2

DNA: TGTGCCAGCAGCTTAGGGGGGGCGGGCACTGAAGCTTTCTTT
CDR3: CASSLGGAGTEAFF
length: 14
V: TRBV5-4
size: .
J: TRBJ1-1
D: .

DNA: TGTGCCATCAGTGAAACAGAATTAGCCTATGGCTACACCTTC
CDR3: CAISETELAYGYTF
length: 14
V: TRBV10-3
size: .
J: TRBJ1-2
D: .

DNA: TGTGCCACCAGTGAGGGACCCGGGTCCTACAATGAGCAGTTCTTC
CDR3: CATSEGPGSYNEQFF
length: 15
V: TRBV24-1
size: .
J: TRBJ2-1
D: .

DNA: TGTGCCAGCAGCCAGGCGGGACTAGCCAGATACGAGCAGTACTTC
CDR3: CASSQAGLARYEQYF
length: 15
V: TRBV3-1/TRBV3-2
size: .
J: TRBJ2-7
D: TRBD2

DNA: TGTGCCAGCAGTGACAGGGACACCGGGGAGCTGTTTTTT
CDR3: CASSDRDTGELFF
length: 13
V: TRBV6-4
size: medium-sized
J: TRBJ2-2
D: .

DNA: TGTGCCAGCAGCATACAGTCAGGGAGATATAATGAAAAACTGTTTTTT
CDR3: CASSIQSGRYNEKLFF
length: 16
V: TRBV7-8
size: .
J: TRBJ1-4
D: .

DNA: TGCGCCAGCAGTCCAAGTTCACAAGAGACCCAGTACTTC
CDR3: CASSPSSQETQYF
length: 13
V: TRBV10-1
size: .
J: TRBJ2-5
D: .

DNA: TGTGCCAGCAGTTGGGACTTAAATCAGCCCCAGCATTTT
CDR3: CASSWDLNQPQHF
length: 13
V: TRBV5-5
size: .
J: TRBJ1-5
D: .

DNA: TGTGCCAGCAGCTTAAGTAGGGCAGGAGTTTCCTACGAGCAGTACTTC
CDR3: CASSLSRAGVSYEQYF
length: 16
V: TRBV7-8
size: .
J: TRBJ2-7
D: .

DNA: TGTGCCAGCAGCATCAAGGGACAGGCCTACAATGAGCAGTTCTTC
CDR3: CASSIKGQAYNEQFF
length: 15
V: TRBV27
size: .
J: TRBJ2-1
D: TRBD1

DNA: TGTGCCAGCAGCACCTACAGGGGAGGGTCGTATGGCTACACCTTC
CDR3: CASSTYRGGSYGYTF
length: 15
V: TRBV7-9
size: once
J: TRBJ1-2
D: TRBD1

DNA: TGTGCCAGCAGCGGAAAATCCTCCGGGACAGCCGCCTCTGGAAACACCATATATTTT
CDR3: CASSGKSSGTAASGNTIYF
length: 19
V: TRBV9
size: .
J: TRBJ1-3
D: TRBD1

DNA: TGTGCCAGTGGGACATCTCACCTCAACACTGAAGCTTTCTTT
CDR3: CASGTSHLNTEAFF
length: 14
V: TRBV19
size: .
J: TRBJ1-1
D: .

DNA: TGTGCCAGCAGCTTACGGACTAGCGGGGTTCAAGAGACCCAGTACTTC
CDR3: CASSLRTSGVQETQYF
length: 16
V: TRBV7-2
size: .
J: TRBJ2-5
D: TRBD2

DNA: TGTGCCAGCAGCGTGGGGGACAGAGTATCCAATGAGCAGTTCTTC
CDR3: CASSVGDRVSNEQFF
length: 15
V: TRBV9
size: .
J: TRBJ2-1
D: TRBD1

DNA: TGTGCCAGCAGAAGGGGACAGGGGGCGAACGAGCAGTACTTC
CDR3: CASRRGQGANEQYF
length: 14
V: TRBV7-9
size: .
J: TRBJ2-7
D: TRBD1

DNA: TGTGCCAGCAGCTCCCCATCGGGGACCCAGTACTTC
CDR3: CASSSPSGTQYF
length: 12
V: TRBV7-9
size: .
J: TRBJ2-5
D: .

DNA: TGCAGCGTTGCTGCTAGCGGGGTATACAATGAGCAGTTCTTC
CDR3: CSVAASGVYNEQFF
length: 14
V: TRBV29-1
size: .
J: TRBJ2-1
D: TRBD2

DNA: TGTGCCAGTAGTATGAGGAGGGCGGACGAGCAGTTCTTC
CDR3: CASSMRRADEQFF
length: 13
V: TRBV19
size: .
J: TRBJ2-1
D: .

DNA: TGCGCCAGGGGATCCAATCAGCCCCAGCATTTT
CDR3: CARGSNQPQHF
length: 11
V: TRBV5-1
size: once
J: TRBJ1-5
D: .

DNA: TGTGCCAGCAGCAACTCGGGGAGGACAAAATTAGAAAAACTGTTTTTT
CDR3: CASSNSGRTKLEKLFF
length: 16
V: TRBV21-1
size: .
J: TRBJ1-4
D: .

DNA: TGTGCCAGCAGCGTAGTACAGGGGAACCGGGGCTTCAATCAGCCCCAGCATTTT
CDR3: CASSVVQGNRGFNQPQHF
length: 18
V: TRBV9
size: .
J: TRBJ1-5
D: TRBD1

DNA: TGTGCCAGCAGTATACAGGAATATAATCAGCCCCAGCATTTT
CDR3: CASSIQEYNQPQHF
length: 14
V: TRBV28
size: many
J: TRBJ1-5
D: .